The 22 T cell receptor beta chains below come from one sample, sequenced in a study of T cells after posttransplantation cyclophosphamide. Sequencing used immunoSEQ multiplex PCR; TCRdb keeps in-frame clones, though not all of them. There are roughly 40,000 clones in the sample, none observed a single time. Source material: PBMCs. Every receptor here comes from a woman in her 50s in good health and a related stem cell transplant donor.

This clone was observed at least ten times. The genes are TRBV9 and TRBJ1-6; 7 nucleotides line up with TRBD1. J gave up 5 bases and V 4 bases, and 9 bases lay outside the gene matches. CDR3 length: 16 amino acids. CDR1 SGDLS and CDR2 YYNGEE come from the germline V gene. The CDR3 bases are TGTGCCAGCAGCCCCTGGGACAGTAGTAATAATTCACCCCTCCACTTT. Protein sequence: CASSPWDSSNNSPLHF.

This clone has at least ten counts. The rearrangement uses TRBV11-2 and TRBJ2-7, with 10 bases that match TRBD2. Germline V gene lookup returns CDR1 SGHAT and CDR2 FQNNGV. This CDR3 has 15 residues. Losses at the gene ends were 5 bases for V and 3 bases for J; bases not matched to a gene: 7. The CDR3 bases are TGTGCCAGCAGCCCATCTAGCGGGGGCATCTACGAGCAGTACTTC. Protein product: CASSPSSGGIYEQYF. Variable domain in full (rest from reference TRBV11-2 and TRBJ2-7): EAGVAQSPRYKIIEKRQSVAFWCNPISGHATLYWYQQILGQGPKLLIQFQNNGVVDDSQLPKDRFSAERLKGVDSTLKIQPAKLEDSAVYLCASSPSSGGIYEQYFGPGTRLTVT.

The table lists this clone with many counts. The chain employs TRBV18 and TRBJ2-3; perhaps TRBD1 as D (5 bases). Per the germline V gene, CDR1 is KGHSH and CDR2 is LQKENI. Trimming left V 3 bases short and J 6 bases short, with 7 bases between. This CDR3 is built from 12 residues. CDR3 loop: CASSPGRDTQYF. CDR3 sequence (DNA): TGTGCCAGCTCACCGGGGCGGGATACGCAGTATTTT.

This clone occurred many times. The chain uses TRBV10-2 and TRBJ1-6; 8 bases fit TRBD1. Germline V lookup: CDR1 WSHSY, CDR2 SAAADI. J was trimmed by 7 bases and V by 5 bases; bases with no gene match: 4. The CDR3 sequence is 14 residues long. DNA of the CDR3: TGCGCCAGCAGTCTCGACAGGGGAAATTCACCCCTCCACTTT. Its protein product is CASSLDRGNSPLHF.

This clone was seen ten or more times. The chain uses TRBV29-1 and TRBJ1-1; 10 bases are shared with TRBD1. The CDR3 has 14 amino acids. Germline V gene data show CDR1 as SQVTM and CDR2 as ANQGSEA. Trimming cost V 5 bases and J 5 bases; bases outside gene matches: 8. The CDR3: CSVRQGARSTEAFF. The CDR3 nucleotides read TGCAGCGTTAGACAGGGGGCAAGAAGTACTGAAGCTTTCTTT.

This clone came up many times. The V and J genes are TRBV19 and TRBJ2-1; the D gene is possibly TRBD2 (5 bases). CDR3 size: 16 residues. Germline V gene data show CDR1 as LNHDA and CDR2 as SQIVND (reference sequence). Trimming removed 5 bases from V and 3 bases from J, with 17 bases in between. The CDR3 is CASSPTGIQLYNEQFF. DNA of the CDR3: TGTGCCAGTAGTCCAACCGGGATCCAACTCTACAATGAGCAGTTCTTC.

This clone was seen at least ten times. The J gene is TRBJ1-6, the V gene TRBV19; tentative D call: TRBD1 (6 bases). Germline values: CDR1 LNHDA, CDR2 SQIVND (reference sequence). V was shortened by 3 bases and J by 6 bases, with 12 bases between the two germline ends. The length of the CDR3 is 15 residues. CDR3 bases: TGTGCCAGTAGTATCAAGGGGGGGGGTAATTCACCCCTCCACTTT. Translation gives CASSIKGGGNSPLHF.

This clone was found a few times. The rearrangement uses TRBV4-1 and TRBJ2-1; D might be TRBD2 (5 bases). The CDR3 covers 15 residues. Deletions cut 0 bases from V and 5 bases from J, with 11 bases between. The germline CDR1 and CDR2 sequences are MGHRA and YSYEKL. CDR3 nucleotide sequence: TGCGCCAGCAGCCAAGATCCCCCGAGGGACAATGAGCAGTTCTTC. Protein product: CASSQDPPRDNEQFF.

The table lists this clone with many counts. The same CDR3 arises from other DNA sequences in this sample as well. The rearrangement joins TRBV9 to TRBJ2-2; TRBD1 aligns across 8 bases. Germline V CDR1 and CDR2: SGDLS, YYNGEE. The V segment lost 4 bases and the J segment 3 bases; nucleotides outside the gene matches: 11. CDR3 length: 17 amino acids. CDR3 region: CASSQAPGQDYTGELFF. As DNA, the CDR3 is TGTGCCAGCAGCCAGGCGCCGGGACAGGACTACACCGGGGAGCTGTTTTTT.

This clone was seen repeatedly, ten times or more. This rearrangement joins TRBV10-2 to TRBJ1-5, with a possible D match to TRBD1 (6 bases). CDR1 WSHSY and CDR2 SAAADI come from the germline V gene. Trimming left V 4 bases short and J 6 bases short, with 13 bases between. The CDR3 loop spans 14 amino acids. CDR3 in amino acids: CASSVLTGTQPQHF. DNA of the CDR3: TGCGCCAGCAGTGTCTTAACAGGGACTCAGCCCCAGCATTTT.

This clone has ten or more counts. The V and J genes are TRBV11-1 and TRBJ1-1; D possibly corresponds to TRBD1 (6 bases). CDR1 and CDR2 from the germline V gene are SGHAT and FQDESV (reference sequence). V shed 3 bases and J shed 6 bases, with 23 bases lying between them. The CDR3 length is 17 residues. Written as DNA, the CDR3 is TGTGCCAGCAGCTTCTCCCTACAGGGCCTACGGGCCGCTGAAGCTTTCTTT. Amino acid sequence: CASSFSLQGLRAAEAFF. Filled out from reference TRBV11-1 and TRBJ1-1, the complete variable domain reads EAEVAQSPRYKITEKSQAVAFWCDPISGHATLYWYRQILGQGPELLVQFQDESVVDDSQLPKDRFSAERLKGVDSTLKIQPAELGDSAMYLCASSFSLQGLRAAEAFFGQGTRLTVV.

The chain links TRBV11-3 to TRBJ2-5, with unresolved D. Judging by the DNA end, TRBJ2-7 fits better; the J call may be wrong. The CDR3 covers 16 residues. Germline loops: CDR1 SGHNT, CDR2 YENEEA. The CDR3 DNA reads TGTGCCAGCAGCTTAGATCAGGCCCCGAGCTCCTACGAGCAGTACTTC. The encoded protein is CASSLDQAPSSYEQYF.

This clone showed up many times. The chain is built from TRBV28 and TRBJ2-6; weak D call: TRBD2 (7 bases). Germline CDR1 and CDR2: MDHEN and SYDVKM. Trimming cost V 6 bases and J 2 bases, with 17 bases left between them. The CDR3 runs to 17 residues. The DNA for the CDR3 is TGTGCCAGCAGGCCAGGATCGGGGGGCGCTGGGGCCAACGTCCTGACTTTC. It encodes CASRPGSGGAGANVLTF.

This sequence joins TRBV6-1 and TRBJ1-1; possibly TRBD1 for D (6 bases). The CDR3 loop spans 13 amino acids. Germline CDR1 and CDR2: MNHNS and SASEGT. Trimming took 5 bases from V and 3 from J, leaving 10 bases between them. The CDR3 reads CASSLDRHTEAFF. In DNA form, the CDR3 reads TGTGCCAGCAGTTTGGACAGACACACTGAAGCTTTCTTT.

At least ten counts were recorded for this clone. This chain connects TRBV18 to TRBJ2-7, with 7 bases matching TRBD1. The germline CDR1 and CDR2 sequences are KGHSH and LQKENI. CDR3 length: 17 residues. The V and J ends lost 6 bases and 2 bases, in that order; junction bases with no gene match: 16. The CDR3 DNA reads as TGTGCCAGCTCTCCGACAACGGGGACAGAGCCTACCTACGAGCAGTACTTC. It is translated as CASSPTTGTEPTYEQYF.

A few counts support this clone. The chain carries TRBV7-9 and TRBJ1-6; D might be TRBD1 (5 bases). V gave up 2 bases and J gave up 8 bases, with 16 bases separating them. CDR1 is SEHNR, CDR2 FQNEAQ, per germline (reference sequence). The CDR3 length is 16 residues. The CDR3 here is CASSLSGGKLDSPLHF. The CDR3 region has the DNA TGTGCCAGCAGCTTATCTGGGGGGAAATTGGATTCACCCCTCCACTTT.

This clone was recorded at least ten times. The gene calls are TRBV19 and TRBJ2-3, with 7 bases that match TRBD2. The CDR3 is 16 residues long. The germline V gene has CDR1 LNHDA and CDR2 SQIVND (reference sequence). Trimming took 6 bases from V and 2 from J; bases not matched to a gene: 11. The CDR3 here is CASRGPGGPSTDTQYF. Here the CDR3 DNA reads TGTGCCAGTAGGGGTCCGGGGGGACCCTCCACAGATACGCAGTATTTT. The whole variable domain, filled in from reference TRBV19 and TRBJ2-3, reads DGGITQSPKYLFRKEGQNVTLSCEQNLNHDAMYWYRQDPGQGLRLIYYSQIVNDFQKGDIAEGYSVSREKKESFPLTVTSAQKNPTAFYLCASRGPGGPSTDTQYFGPGTRLTVL.

This clone was counted ten times or more. The chain couples TRBV7-2 to TRBJ1-1; D is uncertain. Looked up from germline, CDR1 is SGHTA and CDR2 is FQGNSA. The CDR3 totals 11 residues. Trimming removed 3 bases from V and 3 bases from J, with 2 bases in between. As DNA, the CDR3 is TGTGCCAGCAGCTTCTACACTGAAGCTTTCTTT. This codes for CASSFYTEAFF.

This clone has at least ten counts. The chain combines TRBV7-2 with TRBJ1-1; D is ambiguous. Germline V gene data show CDR1 as SGHTA and CDR2 as FQGNSA. This CDR3 spans 15 amino acids. V shed 1 base and J shed 0 bases, with 9 bases lying between them. CDR3 protein: CASSLGRAMNTEAFF. CDR3 DNA: TGTGCCAGCAGCTTAGGGAGGGCGATGAACACTGAAGCTTTCTTT.

Many counts were recorded for this clone. CDR3 sequence reads: CATSREGLGNQPQHF. The CDR3 coding sequence is TGTGCCACCAGCAGAGAGGGGCTGGGCAATCAGCCCCAGCATTTT. The chain uses TRBV15 and TRBJ1-5; tentatively, D is TRBD1 (5 bases). There are 15 residues in the CDR3. Germline CDR1 reads LNHNV; CDR2 reads YYDKDF (reference sequence). V dropped 0 bases and J dropped 2 bases, with 8 bases sitting between them.

The sample holds many counts of this clone. This sequence joins TRBV2 and TRBJ2-3; D not certain. CDR1 is SNHLY and CDR2 is FYNNEI in the germline V gene. The CDR3 runs 10 residues. Deletions cut 7 bases from V and 8 bases from J, with 7 bases between. The CDR3 DNA reads TGTGCCAGCAAATTCGGTACGCAGTATTTT. Translating it yields CASKFGTQYF. Looking up the rest from reference TRBV2 and TRBJ2-3 gives the full variable domain: EPEVTQTPSHQVTQMGQEVILRCVPISNHLYFYWYRQILGQKVEFLVSFYNNEISEKSEIFDDQFSVERPDGSNFTLKIRSTKLEDSAMYFCASKFGTQYFGPGTRLTVL.

This clone was seen ten or more times. The V and J genes are TRBV5-6 and TRBJ1-1; a possible D gene is TRBD1 (6 bases). The germline gives CDR1 SGHDT, CDR2 YYEEEE. Trimming took off 1 base at V and 0 bases at J, with 10 bases between the two ends. This CDR3 is 15 amino acids long. The CDR3 spells CASSLYDRLNTEAFF. Here the CDR3 DNA reads TGTGCCAGCAGCTTGTACGACAGGCTGAACACTGAAGCTTTCTTT.